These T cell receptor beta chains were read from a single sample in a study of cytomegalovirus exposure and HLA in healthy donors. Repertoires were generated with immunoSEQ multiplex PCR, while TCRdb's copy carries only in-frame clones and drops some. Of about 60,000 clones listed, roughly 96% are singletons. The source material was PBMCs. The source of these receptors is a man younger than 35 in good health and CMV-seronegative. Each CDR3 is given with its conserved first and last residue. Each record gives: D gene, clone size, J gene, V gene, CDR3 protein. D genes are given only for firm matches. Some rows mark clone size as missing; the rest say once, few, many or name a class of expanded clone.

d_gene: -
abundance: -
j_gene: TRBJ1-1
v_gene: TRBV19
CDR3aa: CATMAGGWTEAFF

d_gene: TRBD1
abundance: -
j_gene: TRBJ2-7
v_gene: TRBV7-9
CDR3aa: CASSLLPQGPAYEQYF

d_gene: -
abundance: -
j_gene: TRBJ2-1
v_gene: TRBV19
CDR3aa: CASSRHSRPFNEQFF

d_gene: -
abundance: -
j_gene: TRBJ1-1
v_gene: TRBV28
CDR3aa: CASSQTGWTEAFF

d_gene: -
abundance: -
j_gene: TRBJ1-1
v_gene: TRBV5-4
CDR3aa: CASSLPGNTEAFF

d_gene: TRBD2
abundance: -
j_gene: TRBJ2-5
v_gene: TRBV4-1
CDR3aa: CASSQLGTSGRLETQYF

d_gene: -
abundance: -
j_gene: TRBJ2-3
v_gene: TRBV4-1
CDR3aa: CASGTSRNTDTQYF

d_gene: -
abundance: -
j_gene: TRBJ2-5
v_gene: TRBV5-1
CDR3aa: CASSSTPGYSETQYF

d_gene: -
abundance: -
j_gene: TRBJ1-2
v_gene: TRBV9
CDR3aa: CASSGGGFYGYTF

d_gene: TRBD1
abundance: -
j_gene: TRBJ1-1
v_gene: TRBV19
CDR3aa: CASSKGQLPAFF

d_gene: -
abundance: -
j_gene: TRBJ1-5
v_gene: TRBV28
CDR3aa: CASSPYDRPLVDQPQHF

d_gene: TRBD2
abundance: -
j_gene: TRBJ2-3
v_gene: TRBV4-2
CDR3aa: CASRLTSGSTDTQYF

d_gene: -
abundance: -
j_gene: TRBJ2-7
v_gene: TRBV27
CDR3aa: CASSPREHEQYF

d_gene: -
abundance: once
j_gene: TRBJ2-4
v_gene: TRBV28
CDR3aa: CASSLIQETPVAKNIQYF